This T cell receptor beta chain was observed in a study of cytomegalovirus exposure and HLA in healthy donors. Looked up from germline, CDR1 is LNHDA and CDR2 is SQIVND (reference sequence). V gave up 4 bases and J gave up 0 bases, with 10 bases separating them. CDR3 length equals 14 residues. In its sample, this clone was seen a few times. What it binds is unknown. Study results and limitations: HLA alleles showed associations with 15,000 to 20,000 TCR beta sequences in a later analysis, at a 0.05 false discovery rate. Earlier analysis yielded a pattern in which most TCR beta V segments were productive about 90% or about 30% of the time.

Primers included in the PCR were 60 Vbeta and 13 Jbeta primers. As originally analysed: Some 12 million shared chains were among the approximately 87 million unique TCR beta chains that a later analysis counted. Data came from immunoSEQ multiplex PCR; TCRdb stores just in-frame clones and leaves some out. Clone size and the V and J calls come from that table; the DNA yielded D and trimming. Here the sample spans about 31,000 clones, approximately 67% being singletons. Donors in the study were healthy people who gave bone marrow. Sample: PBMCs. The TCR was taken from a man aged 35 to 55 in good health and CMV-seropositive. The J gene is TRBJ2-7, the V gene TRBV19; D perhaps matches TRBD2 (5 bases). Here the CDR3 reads CASSTSGRSYEQYF. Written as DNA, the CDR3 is TGTGCCAGTAGTACAAGCGGTCGCTCCTACGAGCAGTACTTC.